This TCR beta chain is drawn from a study of OX40 agonist ivuxolimab in advanced cancers. A word on this clone: What it binds is not known.

General study results and limits: The authors did not determine the antigen specificity of the expanded peripheral T cells.

The method was immunoSEQ multiplex PCR; TCRdb's version includes in-frame clones alone and lacks a portion of them. The sample consists of about 54,000 clones, approximately 90% of them appearing once. CDR1 is MNHNS, CDR2 SASEGT, per germline. The germline V and J ends were trimmed by 0 bases and 1 base, with 3 bases remaining between them. The length of the CDR3 is 13 residues. The gene calls are TRBV6-1 and TRBJ2-5; D uncertain. Sequenced here: CD4+ or CD8+ T cells sorted from blood, sampled in a trial of the OX40 agonist ivuxolimab. This receptor was obtained from an adult with an advanced solid tumor such as melanoma, head and neck, liver or kidney cancer. CDR3 sequence: CASSEASQETQYF. In DNA, the CDR3 is TGTGCCAGCAGTGAAGCGTCCCAAGAGACCCAGTACTTC.